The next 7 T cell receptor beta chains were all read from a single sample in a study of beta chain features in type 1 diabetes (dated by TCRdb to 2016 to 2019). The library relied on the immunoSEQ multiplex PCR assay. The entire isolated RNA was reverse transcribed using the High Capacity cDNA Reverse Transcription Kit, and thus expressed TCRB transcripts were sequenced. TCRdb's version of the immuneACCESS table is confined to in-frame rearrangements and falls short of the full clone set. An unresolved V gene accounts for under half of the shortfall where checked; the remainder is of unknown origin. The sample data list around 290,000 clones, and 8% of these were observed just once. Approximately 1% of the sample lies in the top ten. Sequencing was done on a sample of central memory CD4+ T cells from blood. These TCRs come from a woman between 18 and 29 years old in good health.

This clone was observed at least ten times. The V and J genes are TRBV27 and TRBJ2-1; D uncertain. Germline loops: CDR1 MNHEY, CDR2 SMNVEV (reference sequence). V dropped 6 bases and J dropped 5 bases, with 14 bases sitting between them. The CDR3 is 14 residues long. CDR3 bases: TGTGCCAGCAGACCGGGCGGACCTCACAATGAGCAGTTCTTC. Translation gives CASRPGGPHNEQFF.

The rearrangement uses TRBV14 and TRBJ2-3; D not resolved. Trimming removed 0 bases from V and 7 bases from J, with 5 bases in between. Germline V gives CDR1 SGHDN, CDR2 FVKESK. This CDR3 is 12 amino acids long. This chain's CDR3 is CASSQDRHTQYF. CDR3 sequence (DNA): TGTGCCAGCAGCCAAGACCGGCATACGCAGTATTTT.

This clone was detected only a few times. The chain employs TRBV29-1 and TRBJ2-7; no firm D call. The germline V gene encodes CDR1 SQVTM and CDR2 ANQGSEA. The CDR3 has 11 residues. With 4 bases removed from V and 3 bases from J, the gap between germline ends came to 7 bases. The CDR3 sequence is CSVVKGYEQYV. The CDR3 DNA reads TGCAGCGTTGTAAAGGGCTACGAGCAGTACGTC.

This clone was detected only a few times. This CDR3 is CASSLFGQVSYEQYF. In DNA form, the CDR3 reads TGTGCCAGCAGCTTGTTCGGACAGGTTTCCTACGAGCAGTACTTC. The chain joins TRBV5-4 to TRBJ2-7; 7 bases are a match to TRBD1. Germline assignment: CDR1 SGHNT and CDR2 YYREEE (reference sequence). The CDR3 has 15 residues. V shed 1 base and J 1 base; nucleotides not matched to a gene: 5.

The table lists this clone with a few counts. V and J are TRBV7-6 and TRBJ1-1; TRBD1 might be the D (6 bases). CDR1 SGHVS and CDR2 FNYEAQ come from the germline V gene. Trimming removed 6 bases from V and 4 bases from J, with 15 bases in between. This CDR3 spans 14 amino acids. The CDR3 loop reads CASSGRGGGTEAFF. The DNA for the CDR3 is TGTGCCAGCAGTGGGCGGGGAGGGGGCACTGAAGCTTTCTTT.

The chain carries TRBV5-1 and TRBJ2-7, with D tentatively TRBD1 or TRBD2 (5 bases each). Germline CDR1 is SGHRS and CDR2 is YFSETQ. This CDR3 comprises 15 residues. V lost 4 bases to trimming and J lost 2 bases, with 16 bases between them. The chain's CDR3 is CASSAGTSGAYEQYV. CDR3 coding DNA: TGCGCCAGCAGCGCTGGGACCTCCGGAGCCTACGAGCAGTACGTC.

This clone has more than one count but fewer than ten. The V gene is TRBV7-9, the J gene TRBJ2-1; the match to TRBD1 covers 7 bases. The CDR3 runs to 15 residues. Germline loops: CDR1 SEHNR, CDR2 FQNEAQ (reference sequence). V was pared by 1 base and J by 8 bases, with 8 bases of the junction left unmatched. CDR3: CASSLGPQGRDEQFF. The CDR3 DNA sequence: TGTGCCAGCAGCTTAGGCCCACAGGGGAGAGATGAGCAGTTCTTC.